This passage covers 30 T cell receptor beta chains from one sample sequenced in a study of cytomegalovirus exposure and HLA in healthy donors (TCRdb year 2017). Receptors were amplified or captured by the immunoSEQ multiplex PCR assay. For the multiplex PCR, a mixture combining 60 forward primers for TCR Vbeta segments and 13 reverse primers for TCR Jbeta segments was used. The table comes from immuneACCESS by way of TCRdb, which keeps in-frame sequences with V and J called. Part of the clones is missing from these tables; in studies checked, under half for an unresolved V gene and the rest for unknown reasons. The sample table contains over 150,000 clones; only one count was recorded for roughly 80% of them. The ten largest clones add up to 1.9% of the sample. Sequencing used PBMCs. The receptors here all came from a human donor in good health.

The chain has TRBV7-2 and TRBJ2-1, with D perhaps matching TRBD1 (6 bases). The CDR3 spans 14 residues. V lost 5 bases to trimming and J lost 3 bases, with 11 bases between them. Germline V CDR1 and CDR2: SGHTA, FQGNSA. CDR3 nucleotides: TGTGCCAGCAGCAAACAACAGGGCTACAATGAGCAGTTCTTC. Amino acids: CASSKQQGYNEQFF.

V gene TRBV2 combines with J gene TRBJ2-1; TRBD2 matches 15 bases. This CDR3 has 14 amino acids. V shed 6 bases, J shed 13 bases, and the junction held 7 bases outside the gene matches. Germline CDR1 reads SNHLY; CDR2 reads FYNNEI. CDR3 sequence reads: CASSEGLAGGTQFF. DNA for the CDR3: TGTGCCAGCAGCGAGGGACTAGCGGGGGGAACACAGTTCTTC.

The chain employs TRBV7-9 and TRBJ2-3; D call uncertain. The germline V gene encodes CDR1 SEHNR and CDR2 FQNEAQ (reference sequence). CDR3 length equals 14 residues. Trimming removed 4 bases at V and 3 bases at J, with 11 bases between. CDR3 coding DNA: TGTGCCAGCAGCTACACACGCGGTACAGATACGCAGTATTTT. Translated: CASSYTRGTDTQYF.

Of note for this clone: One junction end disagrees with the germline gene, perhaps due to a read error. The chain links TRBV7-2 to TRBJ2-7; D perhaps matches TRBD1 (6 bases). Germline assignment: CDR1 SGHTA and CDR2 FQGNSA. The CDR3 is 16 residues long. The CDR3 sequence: CASSSWGRTGNYEHYF. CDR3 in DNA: TGTGCCAGCAGCTCCTGGGGCCGAACAGGGAACTACGAGCATTACTTC.

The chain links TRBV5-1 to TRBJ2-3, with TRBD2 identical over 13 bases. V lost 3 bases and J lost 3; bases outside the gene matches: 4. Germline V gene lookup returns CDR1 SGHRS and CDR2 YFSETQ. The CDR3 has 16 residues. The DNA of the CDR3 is TGCGCCAGCAGCTCCGGACTAGCGGGGGAGACAGATACGCAGTATTTT. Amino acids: CASSSGLAGETDTQYF.

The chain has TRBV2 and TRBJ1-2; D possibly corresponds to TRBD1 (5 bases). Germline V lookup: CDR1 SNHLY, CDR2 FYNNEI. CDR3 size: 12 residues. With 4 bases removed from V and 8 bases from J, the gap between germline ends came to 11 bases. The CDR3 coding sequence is TGTGCCAGCAGTGTTCAGGGTAACGGCTACACCTTC. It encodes CASSVQGNGYTF.

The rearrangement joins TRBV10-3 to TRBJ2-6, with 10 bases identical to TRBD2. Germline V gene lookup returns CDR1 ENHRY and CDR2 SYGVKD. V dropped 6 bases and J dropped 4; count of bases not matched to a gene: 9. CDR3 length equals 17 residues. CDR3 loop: CAIRSAGGPGGANVLTF. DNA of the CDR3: TGTGCCATCAGGTCAGCGGGGGGGCCCGGAGGGGCCAACGTCCTGACTTTC.

The CDR3: CASSDNKGNGYTF. DNA of the CDR3: TGTGCCAGCAGTGATAACAAGGGGAATGGCTACACCTTC. The chain has TRBV25-1 and TRBJ1-2; D might be TRBD1 (5 bases). Germline loops: CDR1 MGHDK, CDR2 SYGVNS. Trimming took off 3 bases at V and 6 bases at J, with 11 bases between the two ends. CDR3 length: 13 amino acids.

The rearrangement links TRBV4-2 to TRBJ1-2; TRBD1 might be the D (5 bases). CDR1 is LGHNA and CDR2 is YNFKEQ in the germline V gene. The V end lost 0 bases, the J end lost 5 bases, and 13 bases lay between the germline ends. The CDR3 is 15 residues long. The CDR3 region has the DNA TGTGCCAGCAGCCAAGATGTCACAGGAGCGTATGGCTACACCTTC. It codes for CASSQDVTGAYGYTF.

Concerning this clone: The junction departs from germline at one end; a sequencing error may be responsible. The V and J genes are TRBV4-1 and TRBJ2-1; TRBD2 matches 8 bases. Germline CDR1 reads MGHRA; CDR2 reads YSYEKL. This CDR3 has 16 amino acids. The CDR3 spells CASSLRTSSSYSEQFF. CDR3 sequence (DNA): TGCGCCAGCAGCCTTCGGACTAGCTCGTCCTACAGTGAGCAGTTCTTC.

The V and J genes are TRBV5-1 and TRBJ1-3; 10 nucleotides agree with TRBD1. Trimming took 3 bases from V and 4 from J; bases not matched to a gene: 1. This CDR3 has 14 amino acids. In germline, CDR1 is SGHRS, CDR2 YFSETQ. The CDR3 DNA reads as TGCGCCAGCAGCTCGGGACAGGGGGGAAACACCATATATTTT. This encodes CASSSGQGGNTIYF.

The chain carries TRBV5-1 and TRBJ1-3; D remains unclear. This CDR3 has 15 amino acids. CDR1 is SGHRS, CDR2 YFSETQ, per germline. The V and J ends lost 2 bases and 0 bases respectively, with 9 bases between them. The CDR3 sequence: CASSFDGLSGNTIYF. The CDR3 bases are TGCGCCAGCAGCTTCGACGGACTCTCTGGAAACACCATATATTTT.

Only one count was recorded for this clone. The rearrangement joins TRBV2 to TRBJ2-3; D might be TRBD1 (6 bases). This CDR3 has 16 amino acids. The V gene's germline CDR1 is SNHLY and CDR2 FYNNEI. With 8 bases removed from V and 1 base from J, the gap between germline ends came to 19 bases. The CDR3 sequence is CASGRGPSGGTDTQYF. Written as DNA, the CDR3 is TGTGCCAGCGGCAGGGGACCCTCCGGGGGCACAGATACGCAGTATTTT.

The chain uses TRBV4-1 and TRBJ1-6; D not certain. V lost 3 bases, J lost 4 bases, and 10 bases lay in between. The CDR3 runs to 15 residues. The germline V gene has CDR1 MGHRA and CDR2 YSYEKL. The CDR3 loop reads CASSQQTPYNSPLHF. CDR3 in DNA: TGCGCCAGCAGCCAGCAGACACCTTATAATTCACCCCTCCACTTT.

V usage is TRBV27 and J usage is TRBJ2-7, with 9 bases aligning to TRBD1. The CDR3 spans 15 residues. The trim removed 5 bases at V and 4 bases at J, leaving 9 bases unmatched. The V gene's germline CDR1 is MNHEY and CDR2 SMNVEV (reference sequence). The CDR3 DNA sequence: TGTGCCAGCAGTCCAACAGGGGGCGGTCTTTACGAGCAGTACTTC. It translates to CASSPTGGGLYEQYF.

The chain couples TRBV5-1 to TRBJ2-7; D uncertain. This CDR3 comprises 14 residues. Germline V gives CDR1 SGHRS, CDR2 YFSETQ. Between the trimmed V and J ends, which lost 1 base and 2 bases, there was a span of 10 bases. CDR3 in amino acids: CASSLYQLTYEQYF. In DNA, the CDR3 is TGCGCCAGCAGCTTGTATCAGTTAACCTACGAGCAGTACTTC. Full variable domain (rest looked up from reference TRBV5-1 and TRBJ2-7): KAGVTQTPRYLIKTRGQQVTLSCSPISGHRSVSWYQQTPGQGLQFLFEYFSETQRNKGNFPGRFSGRQFSNSRSEMNVSTLELGDSALYLCASSLYQLTYEQYFGPGTRLTVT.

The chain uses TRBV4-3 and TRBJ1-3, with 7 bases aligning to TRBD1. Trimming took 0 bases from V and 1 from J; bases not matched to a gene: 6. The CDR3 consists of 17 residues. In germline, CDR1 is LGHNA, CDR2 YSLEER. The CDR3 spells CASSQDWTGGSGNTIYF. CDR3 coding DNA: TGCGCCAGCAGCCAAGATTGGACAGGCGGGTCTGGAAACACCATATATTTT.

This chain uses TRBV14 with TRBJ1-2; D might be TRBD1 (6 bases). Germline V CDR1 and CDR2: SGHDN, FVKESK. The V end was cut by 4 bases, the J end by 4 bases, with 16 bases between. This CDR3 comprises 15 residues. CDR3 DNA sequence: TGTGCCAGCAGCCCCCTTCAGGACAGCTCCTATGGCTACACCTTC. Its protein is CASSPLQDSSYGYTF.

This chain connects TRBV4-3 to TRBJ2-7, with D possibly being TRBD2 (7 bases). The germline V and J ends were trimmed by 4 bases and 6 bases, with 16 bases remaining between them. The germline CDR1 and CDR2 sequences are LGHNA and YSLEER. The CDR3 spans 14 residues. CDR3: CASSPSRGGLEQYF. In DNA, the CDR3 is TGCGCCAGCAGCCCGTCGAGGGGGGGCCTCGAGCAGTACTTC.

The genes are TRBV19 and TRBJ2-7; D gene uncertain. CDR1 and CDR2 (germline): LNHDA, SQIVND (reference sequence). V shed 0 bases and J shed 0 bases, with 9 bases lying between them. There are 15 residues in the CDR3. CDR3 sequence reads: CASSIDQWSSYEQYF. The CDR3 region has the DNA TGTGCCAGTAGTATAGATCAATGGAGCTCCTACGAGCAGTACTTC.

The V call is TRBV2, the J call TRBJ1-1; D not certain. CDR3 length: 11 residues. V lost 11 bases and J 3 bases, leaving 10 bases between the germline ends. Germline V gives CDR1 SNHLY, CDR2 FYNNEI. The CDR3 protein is CAGLEDTEAFF. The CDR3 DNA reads TGTGCCGGCTTAGAGGACACTGAAGCTTTCTTT. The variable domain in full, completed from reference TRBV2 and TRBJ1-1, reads EPEVTQTPSHQVTQMGQEVILRCVPISNHLYFYWYRQILGQKVEFLVSFYNNEISEKSEIFDDQFSVERPDGSNFTLKIRSTKLEDSAMYFCAGLEDTEAFFGQGTRLTVV.

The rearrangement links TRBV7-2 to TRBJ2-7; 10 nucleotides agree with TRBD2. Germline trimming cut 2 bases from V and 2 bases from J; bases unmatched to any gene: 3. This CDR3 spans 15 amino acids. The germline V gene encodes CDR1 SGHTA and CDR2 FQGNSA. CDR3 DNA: TGTGCCAGCAGCTTAAGTACTAGCGGGGCCTACGAGCAGTACTTC. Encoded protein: CASSLSTSGAYEQYF.

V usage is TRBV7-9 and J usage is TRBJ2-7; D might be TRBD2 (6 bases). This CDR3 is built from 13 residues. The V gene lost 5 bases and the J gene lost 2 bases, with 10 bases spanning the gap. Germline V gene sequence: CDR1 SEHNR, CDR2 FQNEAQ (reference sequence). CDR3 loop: CASSPSGAYEQYF. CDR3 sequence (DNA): TGTGCCAGCAGCCCCTCGGGGGCCTACGAGCAGTACTTC. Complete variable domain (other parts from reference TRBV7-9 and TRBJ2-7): DTGVSQNPRHKITKRGQNVTFRCDPISEHNRLYWYRQTLGQGPEFLTYFQNEAQLEKSRLLSDRFSAERPKGSFSTLEIQRTEQGDSAMYLCASSPSGAYEQYFGPGTRLTVT.

CDR3 nucleotides: TGTGCCAGCAGCCCCCGGACCGGGACAGCAAGCTACGAGCAGTACTTC. Protein sequence: CASSPRTGTASYEQYF. V and J are TRBV9 and TRBJ2-7; 7 bases are a match to TRBD1. This CDR3 region has 16 residues. With 4 bases clipped from V and 3 bases from J, the junction kept 13 bases outside the gene matches. Germline values: CDR1 SGDLS, CDR2 YYNGEE.

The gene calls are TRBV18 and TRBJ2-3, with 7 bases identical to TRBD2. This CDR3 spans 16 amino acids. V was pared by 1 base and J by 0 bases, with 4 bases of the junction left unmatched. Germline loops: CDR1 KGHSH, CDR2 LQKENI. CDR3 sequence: CASSPQGTTSTDTQYF. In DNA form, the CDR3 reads TGTGCCAGCTCACCACAAGGGACTACTAGCACAGATACGCAGTATTTT. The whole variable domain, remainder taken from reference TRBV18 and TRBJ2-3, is NAGVMQNPRHLVRRRGQEARLRCSPMKGHSHVYWYRQLPEEGLKFMVYLQKENIIDESGMPKERFSAEFPKEGPSILRIQQVVRGDSAAYFCASSPQGTTSTDTQYFGPGTRLTVL.

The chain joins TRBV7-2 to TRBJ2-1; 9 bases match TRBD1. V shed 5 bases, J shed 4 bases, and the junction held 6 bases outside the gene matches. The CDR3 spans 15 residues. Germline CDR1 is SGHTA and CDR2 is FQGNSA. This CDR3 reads CASSPRTGDYNEQFF. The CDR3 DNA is TGTGCCAGCAGCCCCCGGACAGGGGATTACAATGAGCAGTTCTTC.

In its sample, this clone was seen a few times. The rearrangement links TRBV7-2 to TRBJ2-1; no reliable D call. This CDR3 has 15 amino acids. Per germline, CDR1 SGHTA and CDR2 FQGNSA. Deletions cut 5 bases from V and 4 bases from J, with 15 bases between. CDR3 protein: CASSQDTQVYNEQFF. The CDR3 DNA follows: TGTGCCAGCAGCCAAGATACGCAGGTATACAATGAGCAGTTCTTC.

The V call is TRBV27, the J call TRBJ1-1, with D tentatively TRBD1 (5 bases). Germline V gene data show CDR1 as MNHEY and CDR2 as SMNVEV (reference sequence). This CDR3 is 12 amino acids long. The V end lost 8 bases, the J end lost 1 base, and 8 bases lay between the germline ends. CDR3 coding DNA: TGTGCCAGCGGGGGGGAGAACACTGAAGCTTTCTTT. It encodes CASGGENTEAFF.

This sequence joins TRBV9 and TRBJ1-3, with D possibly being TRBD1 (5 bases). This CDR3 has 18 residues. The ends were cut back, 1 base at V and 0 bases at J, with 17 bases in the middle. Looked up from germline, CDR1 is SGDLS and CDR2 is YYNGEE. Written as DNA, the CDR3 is TGTGCCAGCAGCGTAATGGGACTTCGGGGGGACTCTGGAAACACCATATATTTT. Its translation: CASSVMGLRGDSGNTIYF.

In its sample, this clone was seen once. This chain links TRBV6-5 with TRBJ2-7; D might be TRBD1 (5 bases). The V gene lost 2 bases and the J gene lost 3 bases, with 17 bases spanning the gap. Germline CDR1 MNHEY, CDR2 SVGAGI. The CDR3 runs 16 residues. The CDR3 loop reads CASSYRSTTDFYEQYF. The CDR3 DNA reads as TGTGCCAGCAGTTACCGATCAACGACAGATTTCTACGAGCAGTACTTC.